A selection of T cell receptor beta chains follows, all from one sample in a study of cytomegalovirus exposure and HLA in healthy donors. Here immunoSEQ multiplex PCR was the method, and the copy in TCRdb shows in-frame clones only, minus some. The sample holds around 200,000 clones, 75% to 80% seen once. The material sequenced was PBMCs. The receptors derive from a man aged 18 to 30 in good health and CMV-seronegative. CDR3s include the opening cysteine and the closing phenylalanine or tryptophan. The D gene is left open where the match is weak. Size is stated for part of the rows, as once, few or many counts, or as a class when the clone is expanded.

>.|TRBV9|TRBJ2-1|TRBD1
TGTGCCAGCAGCGTAGGTGGTGGGGGACAGGGCTTCAATGAGCAGTTCTTC
CASSVGGGGQGFNEQFF
>.|TRBV30|TRBJ2-1|TRBD2
TGTGCCTGGAGTAGAGATCTAGCGGGAGAGGACTACAATGAGCAGTTCTTC
CAWSRDLAGEDYNEQFF
>.|TRBV30|TRBJ1-6|.
TGTGCCTGGAGTACAGGGAATGATTCACCCCTCCACTTT
CAWSTGNDSPLHF
>.|TRBV19|TRBJ1-3|.
TGTGCCAGTAGTATAGGCGGGCCCAGCTCTGGAAACACCATATATTTT
CASSIGGPSSGNTIYF
>.|TRBV7-9|TRBJ1-2|TRBD1
TGTGCCAGCAGCTTTAACAGGGGTGGCTACACCTTC
CASSFNRGGYTF
>once|TRBV6-1|TRBJ2-1|.
TGTGCCAGCAGTCCGAGTTGGAGCTACAATGAGCAGTTCTTC
CASSPSWSYNEQFF
>once|TRBV6-5|TRBJ1-1|.
TGTGCCAGCAGTACGACAGGGAACACTGAAGCTTTCTTT
CASSTTGNTEAFF
>few|TRBV28|TRBJ2-3|.
TGTGCCAGCAGACGAACAGCCACAGATACGCAGTATTTT
CASRRTATDTQYF
>.|TRBV5-4|TRBJ2-7|TRBD1
TGTGCCAGCAGCTTGGCCGACAGGGTTGGCTACGAGCAGTACTTC
CASSLADRVGYEQYF
>once|TRBV5-5|TRBJ2-7|.
TGTGCCAGCAGCTTACAGGGCTACGAGCAGTACTTC
CASSLQGYEQYF
>.|TRBV9|TRBJ2-3|TRBD2
TGTGCCAGCAGCGTAGCGGGAAGCGGGGGAACAGATACGCAGTATTTT
CASSVAGSGGTDTQYF
>.|TRBV7-8|TRBJ2-7|TRBD1
TGTGCCAGCAGCACTCGGGACAGCTACGAGCAGTACTTC
CASSTRDSYEQYF
>.|TRBV29-1|TRBJ2-2|.
TGCAGCGTCCAAAGACAGTACACCGGGGAGCTGTTTTTT
CSVQRQYTGELFF
>.|TRBV9|TRBJ2-1|.
TGTGCCAGCAGCGCCCCTAGCAGGATAGACAATGAGCAGTTCTTC
CASSAPSRIDNEQFF
>.|TRBV18|TRBJ2-7|.
TGTGCCAGCTCACCAACCGGGAATACCTACGAGCAGTACTTC
CASSPTGNTYEQYF
>.|TRBV28|TRBJ2-7|TRBD1
TGTGCCAGCAGTTTATTGGGGACAGGGAAGGGCGAGCAGTACTTC
CASSLLGTGKGEQYF
>.|TRBV25-1|TRBJ2-2|.
TGTGCCAGCGCCAGAAGGAAGGGGGACACCGGGGAGCTGTTTTTT
CASARRKGDTGELFF
>.|TRBV18|TRBJ2-3|TRBD1
TGTGCCAGCTCACCACGTAGCACCGGGACAGGTAGTTCAGATACGCAGTATTTT
CASSPRSTGTGSSDTQYF
>.|TRBV27|TRBJ2-7|.
TGTGCCAGCAGTTTATCTGGGATAGCGCGATACCACGAGCAGTACTTC
CASSLSGIARYHEQYF
>.|TRBV6-6|TRBJ1-1|.
TGTGCCAGCCTCACAGGGAGCACGAACACTGAAGCTTTCTTT
CASLTGSTNTEAFF
>.|TRBV5-1|TRBJ2-7|.
TGCGCCAGCAGCTTGAACCCCCAGAATTCCTACGAGCAGTACTTC
CASSLNPQNSYEQYF
>.|TRBV6-1|TRBJ2-5|.
TGTGCCAGCAGTGTAAGAGGGGAGGTGGAGACCCAGTACTTC
CASSVRGEVETQYF
>.|TRBV18|TRBJ1-1|.
TGTGCCAGCTCACCTCTGGACACCGAATCCGAAGCTTTCTTT
CASSPLDTESEAFF
>.|TRBV5-8|TRBJ2-3|.
TGTGCCAGCAGCTTGGGCGGCACAGATACGCAGTATTTT
CASSLGGTDTQYF
>.|TRBV5-1|TRBJ1-1|TRBD1
TGCGCCAGCAGCGGAACAGGGGAAACTGAAGCTTTCTTT
CASSGTGETEAFF
>.|TRBV30|TRBJ1-3|.
TGTGCCTGGATGCAGGGGTCTGGAAACACCATATATTTT
CAWMQGSGNTIYF
>few|TRBV28|TRBJ2-4|.
TGTGCCAGCATGGGCCAATCGGCTTTAGCCAAAAACATTCAGTACTTC
CASMGQSALAKNIQYF
>.|TRBV4-3|TRBJ2-1|TRBD1
TGCGCCAGCAGCAAATCGACAGGGGGCAGGTACAATGAGCAGTTCTTC
CASSKSTGGRYNEQFF
>.|TRBV29-1|TRBJ2-3|.
TGCAGCACAACGACGGGGTTTGTTGGAGATACGCAGTATTTT
CSTTTGFVGDTQYF